Below are 3 T cell receptor beta chains sequenced from a single sample in a study of regulatory T cells in long-lasting Graves disease. Indicated time point: newly diagnosed GD, antithyroid drugs for less than 3 months. The TCR library used RNA extracted from PBMCs. TCR beta libraries were built with iRepertoire HTBI primers and Arm-PCR of CDR3 regions. A single record per CDR3 protein comes from TCRdb applying MiXCR to the multiplex PCR reads. Of roughly 360,000 distinct CDR3 sequences in the sample, 10% to 15% were seen once. These sequences were also reported in another study, on T cells in Graves' hyperthyroidism and ophthalmopathy.

The sample here was peripheral blood mononuclear cells (PBMCs), taken at new diagnosis, from a patient treated with antithyroid drugs. All receptors come from a woman in her late teens or twenties with Graves disease.

This clonotype was counted only a few times. This chain connects TRBV6-1 to TRBJ1-2; 7 bases fit TRBD1. Trimming removed 6 bases from V and 7 bases from J; junction bases left unmatched: 2. The CDR3 extends over 11 amino acids. CDR1 is MNHNS, CDR2 SASEGT, per germline. The CDR3 DNA is TGTGCCAGCAGCGACAGGGTTGGCTACACCTTC. Its translation: CASSDRVGYTF.

The chain recombines TRBV20-1 with TRBJ1-1, with 8 bases identical to TRBD1. The CDR3 extends over 13 amino acids. Germline assignment: CDR1 DFQATT and CDR2 SNEGSKA (reference sequence). The CDR3 loop is CRGGRGRNTEAFF. CDR3 in DNA: TGCAGGGGTGGCAGGGGGCGGAACACTGAAGCTTTCTTT.

This clonotype was detected many times. The rearrangement uses TRBV13 and TRBJ2-1, with 12 bases fitting TRBD2. CDR1 PRHDT and CDR2 FYEKMQ come from the germline V gene (reference sequence). V shed 7 bases, J shed 7 bases, and the junction held 8 bases outside the gene matches. This CDR3 has 15 residues. Written as DNA, the CDR3 is TGTGCCAGCAAGGAGGGACTAGCGGGTAGAAATGAGCAGTTCTTC. This gives the protein CASKEGLAGRNEQFF.